The rows below give T cell receptor beta chains drawn from one sample of a study of control samples from healthy donors and cancer patients. The repertoire was sequenced with immunoSEQ multiplex PCR; TCRdb's copy has only in-frame clones and lacks some. The table lists about 28,000 clones, roughly 89% of them singletons. The sample consisted of PBMCs. The source of these receptors is a woman between 35 and 50 years old with lung cancer. The CDR3 runs from the conserved cysteine through the conserved F or W. The D gene is left open where the match is weak. Clone size is shown for a subset of rows, as once, few, many or a class of expanded clone.

j_call: TRBJ2-2
v_call: TRBV12-3/TRBV12-4
d_call: -
clone_size: -
cdr3_aa: CASRVNIGELFF
cdr3_nt: TGTGCCAGCAGGGTAAACATCGGGGAGCTGTTTTTT

j_call: TRBJ1-4
v_call: TRBV9
d_call: -
clone_size: -
cdr3_aa: CASSVSAGRATNEKLFF
cdr3_nt: TGTGCCAGCAGCGTATCGGCAGGGAGGGCAACTAATGAAAAACTGTTTTTT

j_call: TRBJ1-6
v_call: TRBV12-3/TRBV12-4
d_call: -
clone_size: -
cdr3_aa: CASSLRWSPLHF
cdr3_nt: TGTGCCAGCAGTTTGAGGTGGTCACCCCTCCACTTT

j_call: TRBJ1-1
v_call: TRBV4-3
d_call: -
clone_size: -
cdr3_aa: CASSQEEGRGTEAFF
cdr3_nt: TGCGCCAGCAGCCAAGAGGAGGGGCGCGGCACTGAAGCTTTCTTT

j_call: TRBJ2-7
v_call: TRBV13
d_call: TRBD1
clone_size: -
cdr3_aa: CASSFGQGYEQYF
cdr3_nt: TGTGCCAGCAGCTTCGGACAGGGCTACGAGCAGTACTTC

j_call: TRBJ2-3
v_call: TRBV10-2
d_call: -
clone_size: -
cdr3_aa: CASNPGPLGDTQYF
cdr3_nt: TGCGCCAGCAATCCGGGCCCCTTAGGAGATACGCAGTATTTT

j_call: TRBJ2-7
v_call: TRBV5-4
d_call: TRBD1
clone_size: -
cdr3_aa: CASSSGDRGRLEQYF
cdr3_nt: TGTGCCAGCAGCAGCGGGGACAGGGGGCGGCTCGAGCAGTACTTC

j_call: TRBJ2-7
v_call: TRBV5-6
d_call: -
clone_size: -
cdr3_aa: CASSIPGQWSRITEQYF
cdr3_nt: TGTGCCAGCAGCATACCTGGACAATGGTCCAGGATTACTGAGCAGTACTTC

j_call: TRBJ2-5
v_call: TRBV11-3
d_call: -
clone_size: -
cdr3_aa: CASSLKETQYF
cdr3_nt: TGTGCCAGCAGCTTAAAGGAGACCCAGTACTTC

j_call: TRBJ2-6
v_call: TRBV30
d_call: TRBD2
clone_size: -
cdr3_aa: CAWSGGTGANVLTF
cdr3_nt: TGTGCCTGGAGCGGGGGGACTGGGGCCAACGTCCTGACTTTC

j_call: TRBJ2-3
v_call: TRBV27
d_call: -
clone_size: -
cdr3_aa: CASSLYPPGRSTDTQYF
cdr3_nt: TGTGCCAGCAGTTTATATCCCCCAGGGAGGAGCACAGATACGCAGTATTTT

j_call: TRBJ1-2
v_call: TRBV4-3
d_call: TRBD1
clone_size: -
cdr3_aa: CASSQLGTGAFGYTF
cdr3_nt: TGCGCCAGCAGCCAACTGGGGACAGGGGCCTTTGGCTACACCTTC

j_call: TRBJ2-7
v_call: TRBV5-4
d_call: -
clone_size: -
cdr3_aa: CASSLLDGFYEQYF
cdr3_nt: TGTGCCAGCAGCTTGCTGGACGGGTTCTACGAGCAGTACTTC

j_call: TRBJ1-2
v_call: TRBV6-5
d_call: TRBD1
clone_size: -
cdr3_aa: CASSFRDRAYGYTF
cdr3_nt: TGTGCCAGCAGTTTCCGGGACAGGGCGTATGGCTACACCTTC

j_call: TRBJ2-7
v_call: TRBV27
d_call: -
clone_size: -
cdr3_aa: CASSPSIRTEQYF
cdr3_nt: TGTGCCAGCAGTCCCTCCATTAGGACCGAGCAGTACTTC

j_call: TRBJ2-7
v_call: TRBV3-1/TRBV3-2
d_call: -
clone_size: -
cdr3_aa: CASSQEGRPYEQYF
cdr3_nt: TGTGCCAGCAGCCAAGAAGGCCGACCCTACGAGCAGTACTTC

j_call: TRBJ1-1
v_call: TRBV7-6
d_call: -
clone_size: -
cdr3_aa: CASSSHSLGVRNTEAFF
cdr3_nt: TGTGCCAGCAGCTCACACAGCCTAGGGGTACGGAACACTGAAGCTTTCTTT

j_call: TRBJ2-5
v_call: TRBV4-1
d_call: TRBD2
clone_size: -
cdr3_aa: CASSQSSGGAGETQYF
cdr3_nt: TGCGCCAGCAGCCAATCTAGCGGGGGGGCTGGAGAGACCCAGTACTTC

j_call: TRBJ1-3
v_call: TRBV5-1
d_call: -
clone_size: -
cdr3_aa: CASSLDSSGNTIYF
cdr3_nt: TGCGCCAGCAGCTTGGACAGCTCTGGAAACACCATATATTTT

j_call: TRBJ2-2
v_call: TRBV5-5
d_call: TRBD1
clone_size: -
cdr3_aa: CASSSPDRVSGELFF
cdr3_nt: TGTGCCAGCAGCTCCCCGGACAGGGTGTCCGGGGAGCTGTTTTTT

j_call: TRBJ2-2
v_call: TRBV9
d_call: TRBD2
clone_size: once
cdr3_aa: CASSPLAGATGELFF
cdr3_nt: TGTGCCAGCAGCCCATTAGCGGGGGCCACCGGGGAGCTGTTTTTT

j_call: TRBJ1-1
v_call: TRBV5-6
d_call: -
clone_size: -
cdr3_aa: CASSLAGAFTEAFF
cdr3_nt: TGTGCCAGCAGCTTGGCAGGGGCTTTCACTGAAGCTTTCTTT

j_call: TRBJ2-2
v_call: TRBV2
d_call: -
clone_size: -
cdr3_aa: CASSPGTANTGELFF
cdr3_nt: TGTGCCAGCAGCCCCGGGACGGCGAACACCGGGGAGCTGTTTTTT

j_call: TRBJ1-2
v_call: TRBV2
d_call: -
clone_size: -
cdr3_aa: CASSPLAPGYGYTF
cdr3_nt: TGTGCCAGCAGTCCCCTAGCGCCGGGCTATGGCTACACCTTC

j_call: TRBJ1-2
v_call: TRBV20-1
d_call: -
clone_size: -
cdr3_aa: CSARDRLVYTF
cdr3_nt: TGCAGTGCTAGAGACAGGTTGGTCTACACCTTC

j_call: TRBJ2-2
v_call: TRBV11-2
d_call: TRBD1
clone_size: -
cdr3_aa: CASSPTGGGGELFF
cdr3_nt: TGTGCCAGCAGCCCGACAGGGGGCGGAGGGGAGCTGTTTTTT

j_call: TRBJ2-5
v_call: TRBV3-1/TRBV3-2
d_call: -
clone_size: -
cdr3_aa: CASSQDRQGVGETQYF
cdr3_nt: TGTGCCAGCAGCCAAGATCGGCAAGGAGTGGGGGAGACCCAGTACTTC

j_call: TRBJ1-1
v_call: TRBV30
d_call: -
clone_size: once
cdr3_aa: CAWSVLENTEAFF
cdr3_nt: TGTGCCTGGAGTGTACTTGAGAACACTGAAGCTTTCTTT

j_call: TRBJ2-6
v_call: TRBV2
d_call: -
clone_size: -
cdr3_aa: CATTRSGANVLTF
cdr3_nt: TGTGCCACTACGCGCTCTGGGGCCAACGTCCTGACTTTC

j_call: TRBJ1-1
v_call: TRBV9
d_call: -
clone_size: -
cdr3_aa: CASSRGGGEAFF
cdr3_nt: TGTGCCAGCAGCCGGGGGGGTGGTGAAGCTTTCTTT

j_call: TRBJ2-5
v_call: TRBV7-2
d_call: TRBD1
clone_size: -
cdr3_aa: CASSFGGTGQETQYF
cdr3_nt: TGTGCCAGCAGCTTCGGCGGGACAGGGCAAGAGACCCAGTACTTC

j_call: TRBJ2-5
v_call: TRBV2
d_call: -
clone_size: once
cdr3_aa: CASSEKGTRGETQYF
cdr3_nt: TGTGCCAGCAGTGAAAAGGGCACAAGGGGAGAGACCCAGTACTTC

j_call: TRBJ2-2
v_call: TRBV10-3
d_call: -
clone_size: -
cdr3_aa: CAISRGMDTGELFF
cdr3_nt: TGTGCCATCAGCAGGGGTATGGACACCGGGGAGCTGTTTTTT

j_call: TRBJ2-3
v_call: TRBV24-1
d_call: -
clone_size: -
cdr3_aa: CATSDFGAVADTQYF
cdr3_nt: TGTGCCACCAGTGATTTTGGGGCGGTAGCAGATACGCAGTATTTT

j_call: TRBJ1-2
v_call: TRBV29-1
d_call: -
clone_size: once
cdr3_aa: CSVVTGRINYGYTF
cdr3_nt: TGCAGCGTTGTTACAGGACGGATAAACTATGGCTACACCTTC

j_call: TRBJ2-3
v_call: TRBV2
d_call: TRBD2
clone_size: -
cdr3_aa: CASSAGLAGGPIRTDTQYF
cdr3_nt: TGTGCCAGCAGCGCCGGACTAGCGGGGGGCCCGATCCGCACAGATACGCAGTATTTT

j_call: TRBJ2-6
v_call: TRBV13
d_call: -
clone_size: few
cdr3_aa: CASSFHRETNVLTF
cdr3_nt: TGTGCCAGCAGCTTCCACAGGGAAACCAACGTCCTGACTTTC

j_call: TRBJ1-5
v_call: TRBV4-3
d_call: -
clone_size: -
cdr3_aa: CASSQDPNGYQPQHF
cdr3_nt: TGCGCCAGCAGCCAAGACCCCAACGGTTATCAGCCCCAGCATTTT

j_call: TRBJ2-2
v_call: TRBV2
d_call: -
clone_size: -
cdr3_aa: CASRRGMNTGELFF
cdr3_nt: TGTGCCAGCAGACGGGGGATGAACACCGGGGAGCTGTTTTTT

j_call: TRBJ1-3
v_call: TRBV25-1
d_call: -
clone_size: -
cdr3_aa: CASSVPGLRGSNTIYF
cdr3_nt: TGTGCCAGCAGTGTTCCGGGACTCCGAGGGTCAAACACCATATATTTT

j_call: TRBJ2-3
v_call: TRBV5-4
d_call: TRBD2
clone_size: -
cdr3_aa: CASSLGLAGLTDTQYF
cdr3_nt: TGTGCCAGCAGCTTGGGCTTAGCGGGGCTGACAGATACGCAGTATTTT

j_call: TRBJ1-1
v_call: TRBV2
d_call: -
clone_size: -
cdr3_aa: CASSASLAQGQRRLTGNTEAFF
cdr3_nt: TGTGCCAGCAGCGCGTCCCTCGCCCAAGGTCAGCGTAGATTGACAGGGAACACTGAAGCTTTCTTT

j_call: TRBJ1-2
v_call: TRBV30
d_call: -
clone_size: -
cdr3_aa: CAWSDQSSFYGYTF
cdr3_nt: TGTGCCTGGAGTGATCAAAGTTCCTTCTATGGCTACACCTTC

j_call: TRBJ2-7
v_call: TRBV10-1
d_call: -
clone_size: -
cdr3_aa: CASSEVSGLNEQYF
cdr3_nt: TGCGCCAGCAGTGAGGTGTCAGGCCTTAACGAGCAGTACTTC

j_call: TRBJ1-1
v_call: TRBV3-1/TRBV3-2
d_call: TRBD1
clone_size: -
cdr3_aa: CASSRDSNTEAFF
cdr3_nt: TGTGCCAGCAGCCGGGACAGTAACACTGAAGCTTTCTTT

j_call: TRBJ1-2
v_call: TRBV5-1
d_call: TRBD1
clone_size: -
cdr3_aa: CASSFGQGYGYTF
cdr3_nt: TGCGCCAGCAGCTTCGGACAGGGTTATGGCTACACCTTC

j_call: TRBJ2-2
v_call: TRBV6-2/TRBV6-3
d_call: TRBD2
clone_size: -
cdr3_aa: CASSYRGVVRGELFF
cdr3_nt: TGTGCCAGCAGTTACCGGGGGGTCGTGAGAGGGGAGCTGTTTTTT

j_call: TRBJ1-2
v_call: TRBV10-2
d_call: -
clone_size: -
cdr3_aa: CASSETWTAAYGYTF
cdr3_nt: TGCGCCAGCAGTGAGACCTGGACAGCCGCATATGGCTACACCTTC